This entry lists 20 T cell receptor beta chains sequenced from one sample in a study of T-cell reconstitution after alpha-beta-depleted transplantation in children. Molecular barcoding with unique molecular identifiers was used for the TCRbeta library. TCRdb independently ran MiXCR on the PCR reads; one entry per CDR3 protein. The table includes 200,000 to 250,000 distinct CDR3 sequences, under 30% detected once. The material sequenced was PBMCs, mostly from graft donor cells, taken 360 days after TCRalphabeta/CD19-depleted stem cell transplant. Receptors were obtained from a female patient between 2 and 15 years old who had a stem cell transplant for congenital amegakaryocytic thrombocytopenia, so the T cells may come from the graft donor.

Concerning this clonotype itself: No conserved phenylalanine or tryptophan ends this CDR3, so it is likely a read error. The chain combines TRBV6-1 with TRBJ2-3; no firm D call. The V gene's germline CDR1 is MNHNS and CDR2 SASEGT. The CDR3 contains 12 residues. V shed 3 bases and J shed 5 bases, with 6 bases lying between them. The CDR3, as DNA: TGTGCCAGCAGTGAGTCAAAAGATACGCAGTATGTT. Translation: CASSESKDTQYV.

This clonotype came up a few times. This chain links TRBV6-5 with TRBJ2-1, with D unresolved. From germline, CDR1 is MNHEY and CDR2 SVGAGI. CDR3 length equals 12 residues. The V gene lost 4 bases and the J gene lost 9 bases, with 10 bases spanning the gap. The CDR3 loop reads CASSLDRVEQFF. DNA of the CDR3: TGTGCCAGCAGTTTGGACCGGGTTGAGCAGTTCTTC.

In its sample, this clonotype was seen a few times. The genes are TRBV14 and TRBJ2-5, with D unclear. CDR3 length: 13 residues. Trimming pared 6 bases from V and 3 bases from J, leaving 11 bases between. Germline CDR1 is SGHDN and CDR2 is FVKESK. CDR3 amino acids: CASSFHLEETQYF. In DNA, the CDR3 is TGTGCCAGCAGTTTTCACCTGGAAGAGACCCAGTACTTC.

This clonotype was seen a few times. The V gene is TRBV20-1, the J gene TRBJ2-2; D may correspond to TRBD1 or TRBD2 (7 bases each). There are 13 residues in the CDR3. The germline V gene encodes CDR1 DFQATT and CDR2 SNEGSKA (reference sequence). The CDR3 is CAQQGGVAGELFF. CDR3 nucleotide sequence: TGCGCGCAGCAGGGGGGGGTGGCCGGGGAGCTGTTTTTT.

The gene calls are TRBV7-9 and TRBJ1-4; D perhaps matches TRBD1 (5 bases). The CDR3 has 13 residues. The V and J ends lost 5 bases and 8 bases respectively, with 12 bases between them. Germline V gene data show CDR1 as SEHNR and CDR2 as FQNEAQ (reference sequence). CDR3 in DNA: TGTGCCAGCAGCCCCGGGACTTTGGAAAAACTGTTTTTT. It translates to CASSPGTLEKLFF. The full variable domain, its missing parts supplied by reference TRBV7-9 and TRBJ1-4, is DTGVSQNPRHKITKRGQNVTFRCDPISEHNRLYWYRQTLGQGPEFLTYFQNEAQLEKSRLLSDRFSAERPKGSFSTLEIQRTEQGDSAMYLCASSPGTLEKLFFGSGTQLSVL.

This clonotype was seen a handful of times. V is TRBV2 and J is TRBJ2-1, with D perhaps matching TRBD2 (5 bases). The V end was cut by 4 bases, the J end by 0 bases, with 10 bases between. The length of the CDR3 is 15 residues. The germline V gene encodes CDR1 SNHLY and CDR2 FYNNEI. CDR3 amino acids: CASSARGSSYNEQFF. In DNA form, the CDR3 reads TGTGCCAGCAGTGCTAGAGGGAGCTCCTACAATGAGCAGTTCTTC.

This clonotype was observed many times. The chain carries TRBV29-1 and TRBJ1-1; no clear D gene. Looked up from germline, CDR1 is SQVTM and CDR2 is ANQGSEA. Trimming removed 6 bases at V and 6 bases at J, with 11 bases between. This CDR3 is built from 11 residues. The CDR3: CSVDSQAEAFF. The CDR3 DNA is TGCAGCGTGGACTCACAAGCTGAAGCTTTCTTT.

This rearrangement joins TRBV5-5 to TRBJ2-1; D gene uncertain. This CDR3 spans 15 amino acids. The germline V gene encodes CDR1 SGHKS and CDR2 YYEKEE (reference sequence). V lost 0 bases to trimming and J lost 5 bases, with 12 bases between them. CDR3: CASSLEGMRNNEQFF. The CDR3 bases are TGTGCCAGCAGCTTGGAAGGGATGAGGAACAATGAGCAGTTCTTC.

The chain employs TRBV15 and TRBJ2-1, with 7 bases aligning to TRBD2. Germline V gives CDR1 LNHNV, CDR2 YYDKDF (reference sequence). The CDR3 is 15 residues long. Trimming cost V 0 bases and J 2 bases; bases outside gene matches: 1. This CDR3 is CATSRDAGAYNEQFF. The CDR3 DNA reads as TGTGCCACCAGCAGAGATGCGGGGGCCTACAATGAGCAGTTCTTC.

Ten or more counts support this clonotype. The gene calls are TRBV12-3 or TRBV12-4 and TRBJ2-3, with a possible D match to TRBD2 (6 bases). The V end lost 6 bases, the J end lost 3 bases, and 13 bases lay between the germline ends. The CDR3 is 14 amino acids. DNA of the CDR3: TGTGCCAGCAGCCCCGGGGCGGGGACAGATACGCAGTATTTT. Encoded protein: CASSPGAGTDTQYF.

This clonotype has a handful of counts. The chain employs TRBV6-1 and TRBJ2-1; D gene ambiguous. The V end lost 3 bases, the J end lost 4 bases, and 19 bases lay between the germline ends. Germline-derived CDR1 and CDR2 are MNHNS and SASEGT. This CDR3 has 17 residues. CDR3 coding DNA: TGTGCCAGCAGTGATCAGAGATTGAACCGCATGTACAATGAGCAGTTCTTC. It is translated as CASSDQRLNRMYNEQFF.

This clonotype was seen at least ten times. The chain has TRBV12-3 or TRBV12-4 and TRBJ2-1; D may be TRBD2 (6 bases). The germline V and J ends were trimmed by 3 bases and 6 bases, with 9 bases remaining between them. This CDR3 has 13 residues. The CDR3 is CASSFIGGNEQFF. CDR3 nucleotides: TGTGCCAGCAGTTTTATCGGGGGCAATGAGCAGTTCTTC.

The table lists this clonotype with many counts. The rearrangement uses TRBV4-2 and TRBJ2-7; unclear D gene. This CDR3 comprises 16 residues. Germline V gene sequence: CDR1 LGHNA, CDR2 YNFKEQ. V lost 1 base and J 2 bases, leaving 15 bases between the germline ends. The CDR3 DNA is TGTGCCAGCAGCCAAGCTCCGGAACTGCCAGCCTACGAGCAGTACTTC. Its translation is CASSQAPELPAYEQYF.

In its sample, this clonotype was seen many times. The CDR3 sequence: CASSLADRYEQYF. In DNA, the CDR3 is TGTGCCAGCAGCTTAGCGGATCGCTACGAGCAGTACTTC. The V and J genes are TRBV11-2 and TRBJ2-7; the D is unclear. The germline V gene encodes CDR1 SGHAT and CDR2 FQNNGV. The CDR3 totals 13 residues. Trimming took off 1 base at V and 3 bases at J, with 7 bases between the two ends. Supplemented by reference TRBV11-2 and TRBJ2-7, the full variable domain reads EAGVAQSPRYKIIEKRQSVAFWCNPISGHATLYWYQQILGQGPKLLIQFQNNGVVDDSQLPKDRFSAERLKGVDSTLKIQPAKLEDSAVYLCASSLADRYEQYFGPGTRLTVT.

V and J are TRBV28 and TRBJ1-2, with a weak D call TRBD1 (6 bases). The CDR3 is made up of 13 amino acids. The germline CDR1 and CDR2 sequences are MDHEN and SYDVKM. Between the trimmed V and J ends, which lost 5 bases and 7 bases, there was a span of 14 bases. The CDR3 bases are TGTGCCAGCAGTCCCACCACAGGGATTGGCTACACCTTC. Its translation is CASSPTTGIGYTF.

The J gene is TRBJ2-2, the V gene TRBV6-5, with D perhaps matching TRBD2 (5 bases). CDR1 is MNHEY, CDR2 SVGAGI, per germline. There are 17 residues in the CDR3. Trimming left V 1 base short and J 0 bases short, with 12 bases between. CDR3 in DNA: TGTGCCAGCAGTTACTGGCCATCGGGGACGAACACCGGGGAGCTGTTTTTT. Its protein is CASSYWPSGTNTGELFF.

This clonotype was found a few times. Here the CDR3 DNA reads TGTGCCAGCAGCTACCCGCCCTCCTACAATGAGCAGTTCTTC. Translation gives CASSYPPSYNEQFF. V usage is TRBV7-2 and J usage is TRBJ2-1; D gene uncertain. V dropped 4 bases and J dropped 0 bases, with 7 bases sitting between them. Germline lookup yields CDR1 SGHTA and CDR2 FQGNSA. This CDR3 contains 14 residues.

This clonotype was seen more than once but under ten times. The CDR3 loop is CSARAPGGLGLTGELFF. DNA for the CDR3: TGCAGTGCTAGAGCGCCCGGGGGACTAGGGTTGACCGGGGAGCTGTTTTTT. The chain joins TRBV20-1 to TRBJ2-2; 8 positions agree with TRBD2. Germline V gives CDR1 DFQATT, CDR2 SNEGSKA (reference sequence). CDR3 length equals 17 residues. Trimming removed 1 base from V and 5 bases from J; junction bases left unmatched: 12.

This clonotype has more than one count but fewer than ten. V usage is TRBV24-1 and J usage is TRBJ2-3; 7 nucleotides line up with TRBD1. V lost 9 bases, J lost 2 bases, and 7 bases stayed unmatched. This CDR3 region has 14 residues. CDR1 is KGHDR, CDR2 SFDVKD, per germline. Written as DNA, the CDR3 is TGTGCCACCGCCGGGACAGTGTTCACAGATACGCAGTATTTT. It yields the protein CATAGTVFTDTQYF.

This clonotype was counted only a few times. The chain has TRBV10-3 and TRBJ1-1; no firm D call. V dropped 2 bases and J dropped 3 bases, with 7 bases sitting between them. Germline CDR1 and CDR2: ENHRY and SYGVKD. The CDR3 length is 13 residues. The CDR3, as DNA: TGTGCCATCAGTGAGCCGGGATACACTGAAGCTTTCTTT. Protein: CAISEPGYTEAFF.